Detailed here is one T cell receptor (beta chain). This sample is part of a study of cytotoxic CD8 clonotypes in ibrutinib-treated CLL. Study background: Sequenced samples delivered averages of some 260,000 productive templates and around 94,000 productive rearrangements.

A 1 in 200,000 to 1 in 1 million T cell depth was the sequencing target. TCRdb's table, derived via immunoSEQ multiplex PCR, lists solely in-frame clones and lacks some. The table shows 110,000 to 150,000 clones, with 80% to 95% occurring only once. CDR1 MNHEY and CDR2 SMNVEV come from the germline V gene (reference sequence). The CDR3 covers 13 residues. The V end lost 2 bases, the J end lost 5 bases, and 7 bases lay between the germline ends. This TCR was sampled from a human donor with chronic lymphocytic leukemia. V and J are TRBV27 and TRBJ1-5, with D possibly TRBD1 on 5 matching bases. Material: PBMCs, obtained after 12 months of ibrutinib treatment. CDR3 sequence: CASSLGGYQPQHF. DNA for the CDR3: TGTGCCAGCAGTTTAGGGGGGTATCAGCCCCAGCATTTT.